The 18 T cell receptor gamma chains reported below all come from one sample, sequenced in a study of γδ T cells in repeated Plasmodium falciparum infection. Gammadelta T cells were flow-sorted from PBMC into Vgamma9/Vdelta2+ and Vdelta2-negative populations for bulk analysis. TCRdb ran CATT on the multiplex PCR reads. This sample yields more than 20,000 gamma-chain clones, of which around 3% are seen a single time; about 30% belongs to the top ten. Sequencing used gamma-delta T cells from blood. The receptor source for this set is a pool of human donors (malaria-infected and uninfected, not separated).

There are a few counts of this clone. It is likely a read error: a sequence one base away is far more abundant. The same CDR3 also results from other DNA sequences found in this sample. The chain recombines TRGV9 with TRGJ1 or TRGJ2. TCRdb leaves out the J gene; it was filled in here by matching the DNA to germline. The germline gives CDR1 GITISATS, CDR2 ISYDGTV (reference sequence). This CDR3 region has 18 residues. The CDR3 nucleotides read TGTGCCCTGTGGGAGGTGCAACGCCGCGGATCGAATTATTATAAGAAACTCTTT. Translated: CALWEVQRRGSNYYKKLF.

This clone turned up a few times. The protein recorded in TCRdb matches a much larger clone and deviates from this DNA's translation at residue 14, suggesting a read error; the protein here is obtained by translating the DNA. The chain is built from TRGV9 and TRGJP. No J gene is reported in TCRdb; it was inferred here by comparing the DNA with germline. The CDR3 is 17 residues long. Germline CDR1 reads GITISATS; CDR2 reads ISYDGTV (reference sequence). CDR3 in DNA: TGTGCCTTGTGGGAGGTGCGCCTGGGGTTGGGCAAAAAAACCAAGGTATTT. Its protein product is CALWEVRLGLGKKTKVF.

This clone was counted many times. A read error is the likely source, as a far larger clone sits one nucleotide away. Other DNA sequences within the sample encode an identical CDR3. The chain links TRGV4 to TRGJ1 or TRGJ2. In the absence of a J gene in TCRdb, the DNA was matched to germline to assign it here. Germline V gene data show CDR1 as EGSTGY and CDR2 as YDSYTSSV. Unmatched junction bases numbered 8, after V lost 5 bases and J lost 4 bases. The length of the CDR3 is 13 residues. CDR3 sequence (DNA): TGTGCCACCTGGGTCGCCACCTATTATAAGAAACTCTTT. This sequence encodes CATWVATYYKKLF.

This clone was found many times. The protein given by TCRdb reflects a much larger clone and differs at residue 11 from this DNA's translation, likely from a read error; the protein shown is the DNA's translation. The chain employs TRGV9 and TRGJ1 or TRGJ2. Here the J gene was assigned by germline matching of the DNA, as TCRdb has none. The CDR3 is 14 amino acids. The germline V gene encodes CDR1 GITISATS and CDR2 ISYDGTV (reference sequence). Here the CDR3 reads CALWEARTVYRKLF. The DNA for the CDR3 is TGTGCCTTGTGGGAGGCCCGTACGGTTTATAGGAAACTCTTT.

In its sample, this clone was seen many times. The TCRdb record carries a much larger clone's protein, which differs from this DNA's translation at residue 5; a read error is the likely cause, and the protein listed here is the DNA translation. This chain joins TRGV4 and TRGJ1 or TRGJ2. CDR3 length: 11 residues. In germline, CDR1 is EGSTGY, CDR2 YDSYTSSV. The CDR3 region has the DNA TGTGCCACCTGGGTTGGGTATAAGAAACTCTTT. Translated: CATWVGYKKLF.

In this sample, this clone turned up many times. A read error likely explains why the TCRdb protein, taken from a much larger clone, differs from this DNA's translation at residue 5; the protein shown is translated from the DNA. The chain links TRGV3 to TRGJ1 or TRGJ2. The J gene, missing from TCRdb, was assigned here through DNA to germline matching. This CDR3 is built from 11 residues. Unmatched junction bases numbered 6, after V lost 5 bases and J lost 8 bases. Per the germline V gene, CDR1 is VTNTFY and CDR2 is YDVSTARD (reference sequence). CDR3 DNA: TGTGCCACCTGGGGCATTAATAAGAAACTCTTT. Translated: CATWGINKKLF.

Worth noting for this clone: TCRdb's protein for this DNA is that of a much larger clone and differs from the translation at residue 9, likely a read error; the protein shown is the DNA translation. This CDR3 is CATWDGTPHYYKKLF. In DNA, the CDR3 is TGTGCCACCTGGGACGGCACCCCCCATTATTATAAGAAACTCTTT. The V call is TRGV2, the J call TRGJ1 or TRGJ2. Since TCRdb gives no J gene, matching the DNA to germline was used here to assign it. Germline V gives CDR1 EGSNGY, CDR2 YDSYNSKV. The J segment lost 2 bases and the V segment lost 1 base, leaving 8 bases of the junction unmatched. The CDR3 consists of 15 residues.

This clone showed up just a few times. The protein recorded in TCRdb matches a much larger clone and deviates from this DNA's translation at residue 6, suggesting a read error; the protein here is obtained by translating the DNA. The chain employs TRGV4 and TRGJ1 or TRGJ2. Matching the DNA to germline supplied the J gene, which TCRdb does not give. Losses at the gene ends were 1 base for V and 6 bases for J; bases not matched to a gene: 6. The CDR3 extends over 13 amino acids. CDR1 and CDR2 from the germline V gene are EGSTGY and YDSYTSSV. The CDR3 sequence: CATWDGMSYKKLF. Here the CDR3 DNA reads TGTGCCACCTGGGATGGTATGAGTTATAAGAAACTCTTT.

A few counts support this clone. A far bigger clonotype differs at one base, so this is likely a read error. Other DNA variants within this sample encode the same CDR3. With the J gene uncalled, the V gene is TRGV9. From germline, CDR1 is GITISATS and CDR2 ISYDGTV (reference sequence). This CDR3 region has 14 residues. CDR3 in DNA: TGTGCCTTGTGGGAGCCGAAGACTTATTATAAGAAGCTCTTT. Translation: CALWEPKTYYKKLF.

In the case of this clone: This likely reflects a read error, since a far larger clone is one base away. The sample carries other DNA sequences with the same CDR3. The chain uses TRGV9 and TRGJP. TCRdb leaves out the J gene; it was filled in here by matching the DNA to germline. CDR1 and CDR2 from the germline V gene are GITISATS and ISYDGTV (reference sequence). V lost 2 bases, J lost 9 bases, and 10 bases stayed unmatched. This CDR3 comprises 17 residues. The chain's CDR3 is CALWEAGLGLGKKIKVF. The CDR3 bases are TGTGCCTTGTGGGAGGCAGGTCTCGGGTTGGGCAAAAAAATCAAGGTATTT.

About this clone itself: Since a far larger clone is one base different, this is likely a read error. Other DNA sequences from this sample encode an identical CDR3 as well. The rearrangement uses TRGV9 and TRGJP2. As TCRdb names no J gene, one was assigned here on the basis of a DNA match to germline. The germline CDR1 and CDR2 sequences are GITISATS and ISYDGTV (reference sequence). The length of the CDR3 is 14 residues. V lost 3 bases to trimming and J lost 2 bases; unmatched junction nucleotides: 3. The CDR3 DNA sequence: TGTGCCTTGTGGGAGTACAGTAGTGATTGGATCAAGACGTTT. Translating it yields CALWEYSSDWIKTF.

For this clone: With a far larger clone one base away, a read error is the likely cause. The sample holds other DNA sequences that translate to the same CDR3. The V gene is TRGV9, the J gene TRGJ1 or TRGJ2. Here the J gene came from matching the DNA to germline, since TCRdb omits it. CDR1 and CDR2 (germline): GITISATS, ISYDGTV (reference sequence). This CDR3 is 20 amino acids long. The CDR3 DNA is TGCGCCTTGTGGGAGGTGGCGCGCCCTACCACCTATCCTCAGAAGAATAAGAAACTCTTT. It codes for CALWEVARPTTYPQKNKKLF.

About this clone itself: TCRdb's protein for this DNA is that of a much larger clone and differs from the translation at residue 6, likely a read error; the protein shown is the DNA translation. This chain uses TRGV9 with TRGJ1 or TRGJ2. The J gene comes from matching the DNA to germline here; TCRdb lacks it. This CDR3 comprises 13 residues. V gave up 6 bases and J gave up 2 bases; unmatched junction bases: 7. Per the germline V gene, CDR1 is GITISATS and CDR2 is ISYDGTV (reference sequence). DNA for the CDR3: TGTGCCTTGTGGCGACGGGATTATTATAAGAAACTCTTT. Its translation is CALWRRDYYKKLF.

This clone was counted at least ten times. V is TRGV2 and J is TRGJ1 or TRGJ2. The CDR3 sequence is 13 residues long. The germline CDR1 and CDR2 sequences are EGSNGY and YDSYNSKV. J gave up 8 bases and V 0 bases, and 7 bases lay outside the gene matches. CDR3 residues: CATWDGPWHKKLF. In nucleotides, the CDR3 is TGTGCCACCTGGGACGGGCCCTGGCATAAGAAACTCTTT.

This clone occurred many times. The rearrangement joins TRGV4 to TRGJ1 or TRGJ2. With 3 bases clipped from V and 8 bases from J, the junction kept 10 bases outside the gene matches. The germline gives CDR1 EGSTGY, CDR2 YDSYTSSV. The CDR3 length is 13 residues. The CDR3 DNA reads as TGTGCCACCTGGGATCCCCCACAGAATAAGAAACTCTTT. Translating it yields CATWDPPQNKKLF.

By share, this clone counts as medium-sized. The chain joins TRGV9 to TRGJ1 or TRGJ2. CDR1 is GITISATS, CDR2 ISYDGTV, per germline (reference sequence). CDR3 length: 14 amino acids. V dropped 0 bases and J dropped 2; count of bases not matched to a gene: 4. The CDR3 nucleotides read TGTGCCTTGTGGGAGGTGCAACATTATTATAAGAAACTCTTT. Its translation is CALWEVQHYYKKLF.

This clone was detected ten times or more. This chain joins TRGV9 and TRGJ1 or TRGJ2. The CDR3 length is 12 residues. Germline values: CDR1 GITISATS, CDR2 ISYDGTV (reference sequence). Unmatched junction bases numbered 10, after V lost 3 bases and J lost 11 bases. The CDR3 coding sequence is TGTGCCTTGTGGGAGTGCCCCGCGGAGAAACTCTTT. Its translation is CALWECPAEKLF.

As to this clone: This sequence is one base from a far larger clone and is likely a read error. The chain employs TRGV4 and TRGJ1 or TRGJ2. TCRdb leaves out the J gene; it was filled in here by matching the DNA to germline. The CDR3 runs to 13 residues. Per germline, CDR1 EGSTGY and CDR2 YDSYTSSV. V was clipped by 1 base and J by 7 bases; unmatched bases: 7. The CDR3: CATWDGSGYKKLF. The CDR3 DNA is TGTGCCACCTGGGATGGATCAGGCTATAAGAAACTCTTT.